This T cell receptor beta chain was retrieved from a study of blood T cells in healthy people across ages. Trimming cost V 8 bases and J 3 bases, with 20 bases left between them. This CDR3 has 16 amino acids. Per germline, CDR1 MNHEY and CDR2 SVGEGT. Then a second PCR, running about 6 to 11 cycles, was carried out with a sample-barcoded 5' primer and a J-beta primer mix. Each of the cDNA molecules was tagged by a template-switch adaptor with 12 random nucleotides. Sequencing yielded, for each sample, at least 2.5 million paired-end reads carrying CDR3. In TCRdb, the 5' RACE reads were re-called with MiXCR into one record per CDR3 protein. Here the sample spans under 1,000,000 distinct CDR3 sequences, approximately 35% being singletons. Each individual donor underwent a draw of roughly 10 milliliters of peripheral blood. This clonotype was detected only a few times.

The receptor was isolated from a man aged 18-30 years in good health. The specimen was blood. The V gene is TRBV6-2 or TRBV6-3, the J gene TRBJ1-5; D is uncertain. This chain's CDR3 is CASGLGQTLFNQPQHF. CDR3 coding DNA: TGTGCCAGCGGCTTGGGTCAGACGCTTTTCAATCAGCCCCAGCATTTT.